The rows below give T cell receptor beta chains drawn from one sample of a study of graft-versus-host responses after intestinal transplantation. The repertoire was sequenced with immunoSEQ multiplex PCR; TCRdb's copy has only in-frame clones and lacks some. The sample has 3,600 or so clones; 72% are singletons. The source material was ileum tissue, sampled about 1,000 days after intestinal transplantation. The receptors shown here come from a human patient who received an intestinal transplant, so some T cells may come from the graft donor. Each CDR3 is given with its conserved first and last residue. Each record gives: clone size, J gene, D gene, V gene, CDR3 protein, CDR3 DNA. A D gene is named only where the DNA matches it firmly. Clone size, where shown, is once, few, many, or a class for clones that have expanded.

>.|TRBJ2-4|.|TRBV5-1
CASSLFLSGQGEGIQYF
TGCGCCAGCAGCTTGTTTTTATCGGGGCAGGGAGAGGGCATTCAGTACTTC
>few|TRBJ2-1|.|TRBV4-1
CASSPGEVSSEQFF
TGCGCCAGCAGCCCGGGGGAGGTTAGCAGTGAGCAGTTCTTC
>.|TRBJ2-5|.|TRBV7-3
CASSFGGPQETQYF
TGTGCCAGCAGCTTCGGGGGACCCCAAGAGACCCAGTACTTC
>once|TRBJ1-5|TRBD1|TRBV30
CAWSAPLAGTEFYSNQPQHF
TGTGCCTGGAGTGCCCCGCTAGCCGGGACAGAGTTTTATAGCAATCAGCCCCAGCATTTT
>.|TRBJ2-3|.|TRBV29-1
CSVEFAGGRDTQYF
TGCAGCGTTGAATTCGCTGGGGGACGGGATACGCAGTATTTT
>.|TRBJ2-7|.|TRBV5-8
CASSPAPATYEQYF
TGTGCCAGCAGCCCGGCACCGGCCACCTACGAGCAGTACTTC
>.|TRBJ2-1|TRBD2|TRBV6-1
CASSEDTSGNQLGPNSYNEQFF
TGTGCCAGCAGTGAAGATACTAGCGGGAATCAACTGGGCCCAAATTCCTACAATGAGCAGTTCTTC
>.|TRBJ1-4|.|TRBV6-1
CASSEVQIRGEKLFF
TGTGCCAGCAGTGAGGTACAGATCCGAGGGGAAAAACTGTTTTTT
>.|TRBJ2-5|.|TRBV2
CASTRETQYF
TGTGCCAGCACGAGGGAGACCCAGTACTTC
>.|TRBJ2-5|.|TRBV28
CASSFSGRGGETQYF
TGTGCCAGCAGTTTTAGTGGCAGGGGAGGAGAGACCCAGTACTTC
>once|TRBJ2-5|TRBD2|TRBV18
CASSPNLAGGQETQYF
TGTGCCAGCTCACCGAATCTAGCGGGGGGTCAAGAGACCCAGTACTTC
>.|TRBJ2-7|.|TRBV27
CASSLGWRSSYEQYF
TGTGCCAGCAGTTTAGGGTGGAGGAGCTCCTACGAGCAGTACTTC
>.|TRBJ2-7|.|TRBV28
CASSRGYEQYF
TGTGCCAGCAGTCGAGGGTACGAGCAGTACTTC
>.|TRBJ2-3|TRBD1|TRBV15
CATSRGGTGTGTDTQYF
TGTGCCACCAGCAGAGGGGGGACAGGGACGGGCACAGATACGCAGTATTTT
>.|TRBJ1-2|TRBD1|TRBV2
CASREEQGIYGYTF
TGTGCCAGCAGGGAGGAACAGGGGATCTATGGCTACACCTTC
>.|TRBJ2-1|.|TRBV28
CASSPLAYQHNEQFF
TGTGCCAGCAGCCCTCTAGCTTACCAACACAATGAGCAGTTCTTC
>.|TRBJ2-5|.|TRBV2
CASRDGLQETQYF
TGTGCCAGCAGAGATGGACTTCAAGAGACCCAGTACTTC
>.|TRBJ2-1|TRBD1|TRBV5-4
CASSLGDRGINEQFF
TGTGCCAGCAGCTTAGGAGACAGGGGGATTAATGAGCAGTTCTTC
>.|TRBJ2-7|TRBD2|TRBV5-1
CASSLGLAGPSSYEQYF
TGCGCCAGCAGCTTGGGACTAGCGGGACCAAGCTCCTACGAGCAGTACTTC
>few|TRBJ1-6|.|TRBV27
CASTPVGGDSPLHF
TGTGCCAGCACCCCAGTAGGTGGGGATTCACCCCTCCACTTT
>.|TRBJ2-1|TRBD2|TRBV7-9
CASSPTSSGFEQFF
TGTGCCAGCAGCCCGACTTCTAGCGGGTTTGAGCAGTTCTTC
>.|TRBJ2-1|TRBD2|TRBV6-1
CASSGTSGGSYNEQFF
TGTGCCAGCAGTGGAACTAGCGGGGGAAGCTACAATGAGCAGTTCTTC
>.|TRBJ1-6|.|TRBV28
CASSYDRWNSPLHF
TGTGCCAGCAGTTACGACAGGTGGAATTCACCCCTCCACTTT
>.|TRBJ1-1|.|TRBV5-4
CASSFEGDTEAFF
TGTGCCAGCAGCTTTGAGGGGGACACTGAAGCTTTCTTT
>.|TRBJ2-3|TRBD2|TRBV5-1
CASSLPLAGERRDTQYF
TGCGCCAGCAGCTTGCCACTAGCGGGAGAAAGAAGGGATACGCAGTATTTT
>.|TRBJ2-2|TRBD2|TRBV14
CASSQVPGGRVTGELFF
TGTGCCAGCAGCCAAGTCCCGGGGGGGCGAGTCACCGGGGAGCTGTTTTTT
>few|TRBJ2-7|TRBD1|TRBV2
CASSSGQDFSYEQYF
TGTGCCAGCAGTTCGGGACAGGACTTCTCCTACGAGCAGTACTTC
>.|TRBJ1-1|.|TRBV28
CASRLQGGDTEAFF
TGTGCCAGCAGACTACAGGGTGGTGACACTGAAGCTTTCTTT
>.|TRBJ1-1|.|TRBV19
CASSIGGNTEAFF
TGTGCCAGTAGTATAGGGGGGAACACTGAAGCTTTCTTT
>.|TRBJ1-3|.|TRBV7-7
CASSPQPGNTIYF
TGTGCTAGCAGCCCCCAACCAGGAAACACCATATATTTT
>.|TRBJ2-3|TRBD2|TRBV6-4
CASSSTSGSTDTQYF
TGTGCCAGCAGTTCCACTAGCGGGAGCACAGATACGCAGTATTTT
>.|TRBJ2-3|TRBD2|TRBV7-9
CASSSRGGISTDTQYF
TGTGCCAGCAGCTCACGGGGAGGGATCAGCACAGATACGCAGTATTTT